This T cell receptor beta chain was identified in a study of control samples from healthy donors and cancer patients. The table came from immunoSEQ multiplex PCR; TCRdb's copy has only in-frame clones and leaves some out. The table records 90,000 to 120,000 clones, around 80% of them present only once. Specimen: blood. This TCR was sampled from a man in his late teens or twenties in good health.

The CDR3 DNA follows: TGTGCCAGCAGGAGGGGACAGCTAAACACCGGGGAGCTGTTTTTT. Its translation: CASRRGQLNTGELFF. This chain links TRBV28 with TRBJ2-2; 7 bases are shared with TRBD1. CDR1 MDHEN and CDR2 SYDVKM come from the germline V gene. Unmatched junction bases numbered 6, after V lost 6 bases and J lost 2 bases. This CDR3 has 15 amino acids.